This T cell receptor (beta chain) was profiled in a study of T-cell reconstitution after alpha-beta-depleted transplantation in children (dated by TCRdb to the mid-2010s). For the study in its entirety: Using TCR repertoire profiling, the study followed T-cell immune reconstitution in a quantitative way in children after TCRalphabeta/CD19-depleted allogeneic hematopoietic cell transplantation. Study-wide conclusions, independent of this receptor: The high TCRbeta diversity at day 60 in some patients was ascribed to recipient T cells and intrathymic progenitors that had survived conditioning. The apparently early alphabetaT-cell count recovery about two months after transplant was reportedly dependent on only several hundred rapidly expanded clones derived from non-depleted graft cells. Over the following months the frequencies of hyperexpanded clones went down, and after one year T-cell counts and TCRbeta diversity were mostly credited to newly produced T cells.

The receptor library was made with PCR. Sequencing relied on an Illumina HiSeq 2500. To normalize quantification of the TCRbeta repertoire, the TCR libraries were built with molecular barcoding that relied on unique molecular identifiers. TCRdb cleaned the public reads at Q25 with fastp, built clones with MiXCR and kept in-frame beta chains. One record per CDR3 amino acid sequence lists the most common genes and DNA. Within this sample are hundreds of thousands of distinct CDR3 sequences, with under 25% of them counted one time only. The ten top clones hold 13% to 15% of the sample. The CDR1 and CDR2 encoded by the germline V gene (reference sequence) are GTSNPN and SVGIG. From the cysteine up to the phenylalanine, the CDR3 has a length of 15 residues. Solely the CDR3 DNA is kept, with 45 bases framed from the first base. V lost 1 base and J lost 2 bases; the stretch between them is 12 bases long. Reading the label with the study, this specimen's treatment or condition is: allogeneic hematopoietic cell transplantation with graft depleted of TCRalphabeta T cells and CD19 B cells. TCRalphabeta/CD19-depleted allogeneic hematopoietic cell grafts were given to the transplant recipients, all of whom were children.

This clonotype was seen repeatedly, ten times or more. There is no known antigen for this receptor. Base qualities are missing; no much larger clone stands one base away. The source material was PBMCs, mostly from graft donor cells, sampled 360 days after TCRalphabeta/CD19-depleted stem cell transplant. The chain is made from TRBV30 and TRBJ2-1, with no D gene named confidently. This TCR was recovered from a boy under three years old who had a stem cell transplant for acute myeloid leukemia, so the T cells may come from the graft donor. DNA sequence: TGTGCCTGGAGTGGGCAGGCAAGGCCCTACAATGAGCAGTTCTTC. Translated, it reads CAWSGQARPYNEQFF.